These 4 T cell receptor beta chains came from one sample sequenced in a study of blood T cells in healthy people across ages. Then a second PCR, running roughly 7 to 11 cycles, was carried out with a sample-barcoded 5' primer and a J-beta primer mix. TCRdb reprocessed the 5' RACE reads with MiXCR, giving one entry per CDR3 protein. In the table there are 780,000 or so distinct CDR3 sequences, 25% of which are singletons. The same specimen was also included in a second study, on T cells of mothers and their children.

The source material was blood. These receptors were obtained from a boy younger than 18 in good health.

This clonotype was seen a few times. The chain carries TRBV28 and TRBJ2-5; D uncertain. Trimming pared 0 bases from V and 0 bases from J, leaving 11 bases between. Looked up from germline, CDR1 is MDHEN and CDR2 is SYDVKM. CDR3 length equals 16 residues. The CDR3 DNA is TGTGCCAGCAGTTTATGGCAGGCATCCTACCAAGAGACCCAGTACTTC. This gives the protein CASSLWQASYQETQYF.

The rearrangement uses TRBV20-1 and TRBJ2-7; possibly TRBD1 or TRBD2 for D (6 bases each). Between the trimmed V and J ends, which lost 0 bases and 5 bases, there was a span of 11 bases. Germline-derived CDR1 and CDR2 are DFQATT and SNEGSKA (reference sequence). The CDR3 length is 13 residues. DNA for the CDR3: TGCAGTGCTAGAGATCTGGGGGGCCACGAGCAGTACTTC. As protein: CSARDLGGHEQYF.

The chain has TRBV5-1 and TRBJ2-3, with D perhaps matching TRBD1 (6 bases). The CDR3 has 19 amino acids. CDR1 SGHRS and CDR2 YFSETQ come from the germline V gene. The V and J ends lost 6 bases and 0 bases respectively, with 26 bases between them. The CDR3, as DNA: TGCGCCAGCATCGATTCGGACAGCCATCCGCGATCTAGCACAGATACGCAGTATTTT. Translating it yields CASIDSDSHPRSSTDTQYF.

This clonotype was counted only a few times. J is TRBJ2-7 and V is TRBV20-1; weak D call: TRBD1 (6 bases). Germline values: CDR1 DFQATT, CDR2 SNEGSKA (reference sequence). Trimming cost V 6 bases and J 6 bases, with 18 bases left between them. This CDR3 spans 13 amino acids. CDR3 in amino acids: CSARDISTSEQYF. The CDR3 DNA is TGCAGTGCAAGGGACATCTCAACCTCCGAGCAGTACTTC.